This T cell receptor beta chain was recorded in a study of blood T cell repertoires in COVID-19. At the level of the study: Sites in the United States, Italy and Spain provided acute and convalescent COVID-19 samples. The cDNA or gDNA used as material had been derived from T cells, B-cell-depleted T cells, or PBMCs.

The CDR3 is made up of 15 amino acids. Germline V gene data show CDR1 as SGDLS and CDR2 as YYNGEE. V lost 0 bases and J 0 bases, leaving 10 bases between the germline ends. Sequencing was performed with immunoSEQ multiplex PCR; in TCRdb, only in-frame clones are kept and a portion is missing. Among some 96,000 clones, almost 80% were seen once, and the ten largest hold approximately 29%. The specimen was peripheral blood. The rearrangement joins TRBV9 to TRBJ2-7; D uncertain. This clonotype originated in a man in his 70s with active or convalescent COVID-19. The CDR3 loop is CASSVGVGSSYEQYF. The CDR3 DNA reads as TGTGCCAGCAGCGTAGGTGTCGGTAGCTCCTACGAGCAGTACTTC.